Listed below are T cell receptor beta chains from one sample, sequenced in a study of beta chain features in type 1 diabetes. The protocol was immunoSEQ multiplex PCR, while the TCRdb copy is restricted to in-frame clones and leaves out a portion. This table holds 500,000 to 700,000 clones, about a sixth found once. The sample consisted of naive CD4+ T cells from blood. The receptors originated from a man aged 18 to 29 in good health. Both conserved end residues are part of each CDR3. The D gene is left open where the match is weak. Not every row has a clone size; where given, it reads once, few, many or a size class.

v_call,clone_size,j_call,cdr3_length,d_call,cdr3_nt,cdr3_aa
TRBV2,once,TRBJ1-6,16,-,TGTGCCAGCAGTGAGAGAGGGCTGGGAGGGGGTTCACCCCTCCACTTT,CASSERGLGGGSPLHF
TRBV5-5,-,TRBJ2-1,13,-,TGTGCCAGCAGCCACTCCGGGGGCAATGAGCAGTTCTTC,CASSHSGGNEQFF
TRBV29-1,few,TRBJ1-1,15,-,TGCAGCGCAGTAGCAGGGGATAAGGGAAACACTGAAGCTTTCTTT,CSAVAGDKGNTEAFF
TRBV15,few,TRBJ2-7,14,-,TGTGCCACCAGCAGAGAGGCCGGAAGCTACGAGCAGTACTTC,CATSREAGSYEQYF
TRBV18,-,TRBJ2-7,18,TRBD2,TGTGCCAGCTCACCGTCCGGGACTAGCGGGGGTAAAGGCTACGAGCAGTACTTC,CASSPSGTSGGKGYEQYF
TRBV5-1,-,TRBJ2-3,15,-,TGCGCCAGCAGCTTGGATGGGAGTGGCACAGATACGCAGTATTTT,CASSLDGSGTDTQYF
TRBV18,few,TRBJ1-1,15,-,TGTGCCAGCTCACCACCTGAGGGTAGGAACACTGAAGCTTTCTTT,CASSPPEGRNTEAFF
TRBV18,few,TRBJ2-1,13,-,TGTGCCAGCTCACCATTTGGGGCATTTGAGCAGTTCTTC,CASSPFGAFEQFF
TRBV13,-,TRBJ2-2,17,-,TGTGCCAGCAGCTTAGACCCTCCCCGGGATCCCACCGGGGAGCTGTTTTTT,CASSLDPPRDPTGELFF
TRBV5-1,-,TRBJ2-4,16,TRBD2,TGCGCCAGCAGCGTGACTAGCGGGAGTTCCAAAAACATTCAGTACTTC,CASSVTSGSSKNIQYF
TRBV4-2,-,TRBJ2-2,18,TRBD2,TGTGCCAGCAGCCATGGGACTAGCGGGAGCCGGGGAACCGGGGAGCTGTTTTTT,CASSHGTSGSRGTGELFF
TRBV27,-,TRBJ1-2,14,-,TGTGCCAGCAGGAGGGAGGCTAGAAACTATGGCTACACCTTC,CASRREARNYGYTF
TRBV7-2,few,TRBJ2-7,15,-,TGTGCCAGCAGCCGCCAGGGGAGCCTCTCCTACGAGCAGTACTTC,CASSRQGSLSYEQYF
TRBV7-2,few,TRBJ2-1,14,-,TGTGCCAGCAGCCTCCAGGGTCGGTACAATGAGCAGTTCTTC,CASSLQGRYNEQFF
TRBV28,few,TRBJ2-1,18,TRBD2,TGTGCCAGCAGTCGACTAGCGGGGGGTCGGAGCTCCTACAATGAGCAGTTCTTC,CASSRLAGGRSSYNEQFF
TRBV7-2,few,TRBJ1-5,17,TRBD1,TGTGCCAGCAGCGCCCGAATTACAGGGGCCAACAATCAGCCCCAGCATTTT,CASSARITGANNQPQHF
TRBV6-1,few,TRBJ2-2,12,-,TGTGCCAGCAGTGACGTAGCTGGGGAGCTGTTTTTT,CASSDVAGELFF
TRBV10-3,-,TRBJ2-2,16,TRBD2,TGTGCCATCTCGGAGGGTAGCGGGGGGGCTAACGGGGAGCTGTTTTTT,CAISEGSGGANGELFF
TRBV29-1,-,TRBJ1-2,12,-,TGCAGCGTTGGCGGACAGATCTATGGCTACACCTTC,CSVGGQIYGYTF
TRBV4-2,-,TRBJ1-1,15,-,TGTGCCAGCAGCCAAAAGGGACGGGCGAACACTGAAGCTTTCTTT,CASSQKGRANTEAFF
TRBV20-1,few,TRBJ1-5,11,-,TGCAGTGCTAGAGATAGTCAGGCCCAGCATTTT,CSARDSQAQHF
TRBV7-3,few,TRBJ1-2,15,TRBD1,TGTGCCAGCAGCTTAACGGACAGGGGGAGCGCCGGCTACACCTTC,CASSLTDRGSAGYTF
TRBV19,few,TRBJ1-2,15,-,TGTGCCAGTAGACCTTCAGGGCCGAGGGCCTATGGCTACACCTTC,CASRPSGPRAYGYTF
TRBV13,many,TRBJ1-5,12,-,TGTGCCAGCAGCAAAAGCTATCAGCCCCAGCATTTT,CASSKSYQPQHF
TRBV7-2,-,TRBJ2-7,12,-,TGTGCCATCTCGTCCTCAGGGTTCGAGCAGTACTTC,CAISSSGFEQYF
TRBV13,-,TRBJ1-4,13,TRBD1,TGTGCCAGCAGCCACAGGGGGCGTGAAAAACTGTTTTTT,CASSHRGREKLFF
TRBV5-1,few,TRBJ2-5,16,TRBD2,TGCGCCAGCAGCCCCGGACTAGCGGGAGTCTCAGAGACCCAGTACTTC,CASSPGLAGVSETQYF
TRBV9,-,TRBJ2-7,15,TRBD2,TGTGCCAGCAGCGTCGGACTAGGGAGCTCCTACGAGCAGTACTTC,CASSVGLGSSYEQYF
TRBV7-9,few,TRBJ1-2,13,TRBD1,TGTGCCAGCAGCCGTACAGGGGAATATGGCTACACCTTC,CASSRTGEYGYTF
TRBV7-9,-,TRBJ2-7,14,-,TGTGCCAGTTTGCTAACAGGGTCCCCCTACGAGCAGTACTTC,CASLLTGSPYEQYF
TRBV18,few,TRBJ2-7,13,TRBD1,TGTGCCAGCTCAACACAGGGGGCAGGCGAGCAGTACTTC,CASSTQGAGEQYF
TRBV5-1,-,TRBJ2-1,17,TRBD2,TGCGCCAGCAGCTTTGGTAGCGGGAGGGACACATACAATGAGCAGTTCTTC,CASSFGSGRDTYNEQFF
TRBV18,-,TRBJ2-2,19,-,TGTGCCAGCTCTCCCCATAAACTTCAAGGGGCTCCTGACACCGGGGAGCTGTTTTTT,CASSPHKLQGAPDTGELFF
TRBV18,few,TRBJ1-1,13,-,TGTGCCAGCTCACCCCCTGGGGGCACTGAAGCTTTCTTT,CASSPPGGTEAFF
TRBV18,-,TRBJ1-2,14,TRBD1,TGTGCCAGCTCGCCGGGACAGGGGTACTATGGCTACACCTTC,CASSPGQGYYGYTF
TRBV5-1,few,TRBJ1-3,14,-,TGCGCCAGCAGCTCGGAGGGCTCTGGAAACACCATATATTTT,CASSSEGSGNTIYF
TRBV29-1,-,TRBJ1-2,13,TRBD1,TGCAGCGGACTACAGGGGTCGGACTATGGCTACACCTTC,CSGLQGSDYGYTF
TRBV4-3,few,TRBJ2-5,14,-,TGCGCCAGCAGCCTACTTGGACAGAAAGAGACCCAGTACTTC,CASSLLGQKETQYF
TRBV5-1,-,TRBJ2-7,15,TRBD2,TGCGCCAGCAGCTTGGTTGCGGGAGGGCCTGGCGAGCAGTACTTC,CASSLVAGGPGEQYF
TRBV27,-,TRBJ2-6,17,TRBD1,TGTGCCAGCAGTGGGACAGGAGTTTACTCTGGGGCCAACGTCCTGACTTTC,CASSGTGVYSGANVLTF
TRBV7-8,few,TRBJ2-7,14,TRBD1,TGTGCCAGCAGCCCCAGGACAGGGAGGAACGAGCAGTACTTC,CASSPRTGRNEQYF
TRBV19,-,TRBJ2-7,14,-,TGTGCCAGTAGTCGGGACATATACTCCTACGAGCAGTACTTC,CASSRDIYSYEQYF
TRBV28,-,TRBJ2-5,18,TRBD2,TGTGCCAGCAGCTCCCCCATTAGTCGCGGGAGGTACCAAGAGACCCAGTACTTC,CASSSPISRGRYQETQYF
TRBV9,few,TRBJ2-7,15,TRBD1,TGTGCCAGCAGCGTGAAGGACAGGTCCTCCTACGAGCAGTACTTC,CASSVKDRSSYEQYF
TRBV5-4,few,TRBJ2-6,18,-,TGTGCCAGCAGCTTGGGGGACGGCTTATCCTCTGGGGCCAACGTCCTGACTTTC,CASSLGDGLSSGANVLTF
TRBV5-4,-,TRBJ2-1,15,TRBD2,TGTGCCAGCAGTCGAACTAGCGACTCCTACAATGAGCAGTTCTTC,CASSRTSDSYNEQFF
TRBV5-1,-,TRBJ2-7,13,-,TGCGCCAGCAGCAATCTAGGGGCGCGTGAGCAGTACTTC,CASSNLGAREQYF
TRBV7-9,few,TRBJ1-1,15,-,TGTGCCAGCAGCTCTCCCGACAGAGAGAACACTGAAGCTTTCTTT,CASSSPDRENTEAFF
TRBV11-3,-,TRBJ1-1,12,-,TGTGCCAGCAGCTTAAGGAACACTGAAGCTTTCTTT,CASSLRNTEAFF
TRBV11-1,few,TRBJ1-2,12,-,TGTGCCAGCAGCTTCGGGGAGTACGGCTACACCTTC,CASSFGEYGYTF
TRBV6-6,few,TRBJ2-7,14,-,TGTGCCAGCAGCCCCCCGGGAATCCCCTACGAGCAGTACTTC,CASSPPGIPYEQYF
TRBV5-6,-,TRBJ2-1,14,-,TGTGCCAGCAGCTGGACGGTCTCCTACAATGAGCAGTTCTTC,CASSWTVSYNEQFF
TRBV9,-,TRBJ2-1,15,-,TGTGCCAGCAGCGTATGGGGCCAATCCTACAATGAGCAGTTCTTC,CASSVWGQSYNEQFF